This is a list of T cell receptor beta chains from one sample in a study of CD8 T cells in ankylosing spondylitis. TCRdb analysed the 5' RACE reads with MiXCR anew, one entry per CDR3 protein. The sample has approximately 350,000 distinct CDR3 sequences; 20% are singletons. The material sequenced was blood, either unsorted or a sorted T cell fraction (not recorded which). Every receptor here comes from a male donor with ankylosing spondylitis or in good health (not recorded which). The CDR3 runs from the conserved cysteine through the conserved F or W. The D gene is left open where the match is weak. Clone size, where shown, is once, few, many, or a class for clones that have expanded.

NA TRBJ2-5 many TRBV3-1 TGTGCCAGCAGCCAAGGGGTCCACACGGAGACCCAGTACTTC CASSQGVHTETQYF
TRBD2 TRBJ2-2 many TRBV4-1 TGCGCCAGCAGCCAAAGTCCACCGGGACTAGCGGACACCGGGGAGCTGTTTTTT CASSQSPPGLADTGELFF
TRBD2 TRBJ2-3 NA TRBV11-1 TGTGCCAGCAGCCCCCCCCGGGCTAGCGGGGCCGAATGGCCGAATACGCAGTATTTT CASSPPRASGAEWPNTQYF
TRBD2 TRBJ2-1 few TRBV12-3/TRBV12-4 TGTGCCAGCACAACCGGGACTAGCGGGGGAGAATACAATGAGCAGTTCTTC CASTTGTSGGEYNEQFF
TRBD2 TRBJ2-1 few TRBV12-3/TRBV12-4 TGTGCCAGCAGTTCGGGACTAGCCTACAATGAGCAGTTCTTC CASSSGLAYNEQFF
NA TRBJ2-7 NA TRBV7-9 TGTGCCAGCAGCTCGCGGGACAAGTCCTACGAGCAGTACTTC CASSSRDKSYEQYF
NA TRBJ2-7 NA TRBV6-2/TRBV6-3 TGTGCCAGCAGCGACTCGGGCGAGCAGTACTTC CASSDSGEQYF
NA TRBJ2-1 few TRBV12-3/TRBV12-4 TGTGCCAGCAGTATACCAGCGGGTAGCTCCTACAATGAGCAGTTCTTC CASSIPAGSSYNEQFF
NA TRBJ2-2 NA TRBV7-9 TGTGCCAGCAGCTCAGACCGGGCCCCGCGGGGGGAGCTGTTTTTT CASSSDRAPRGELFF
NA TRBJ2-1 few TRBV11-1 TGTGCCAGCAGCTTAGTGTTCAGTGACCTAAGCTCCTACAATGAGCAGTTCTTC CASSLVFSDLSSYNEQFF
NA TRBJ2-2 NA TRBV29-1 TGCAGCGTGGGGTCCGACACCGGGGAGCTGTTTTTT CSVGSDTGELFF
NA TRBJ2-7 NA TRBV29-1 TGCAGCGTTAAAGTCATGGGTTCCTACGAGCAGTACTTC CSVKVMGSYEQYF
NA TRBJ2-3 few TRBV6-5 TGTGCCAGCAGTTTCCGGCTCGAGGGGAACACAGATACGCAGTATTTT CASSFRLEGNTDTQYF